A selection of T cell receptor beta chains follows, all from one sample in a study of molecular identifiers for immune sequencing clone quantification. From the PCR reads, TCRdb called clonotypes with MiXCR, one entry per CDR3 protein. Among 300,000 to 350,000 distinct CDR3 sequences listed, over 20% were seen once. Input material: naive CD8+ T cells from blood, with Jurkat cell RNA spiked in. Every receptor here comes from a human donor in good health. Some libraries in this study had Jurkat cell RNA spiked in. The CDR3 runs from the conserved cysteine through the conserved F or W. Each record gives: clone size, D gene, V gene, J gene, CDR3 DNA, CDR3 protein. The D gene is left open where the match is weak. The size of a clone is reported for some rows only, either as once, few or many, or as a class for expanded clones.

many	TRBD2	TRBV20-1	TRBJ2-5	TGCAGTGCGTGGGGACTAGCGGGAGCCGTGGCGGAGACCCAGTACTTC	CSAWGLAGAVAETQYF
once	NA	TRBV7-9	TRBJ1-1	TGTGCCAGCAGCTTAGATGTAGGCAGAAGCACTGAAGCTTTCTTT	CASSLDVGRSTEAFF
many	NA	TRBV28	TRBJ1-1	TGTGCCAGCAGTTTCGTCCGTATTGGGAGAGTTGCTGAAGCTTTCTTT	CASSFVRIGRVAEAFF
many	NA	TRBV4-1	TRBJ1-1	TGCGCCAGCAGTCGGTACAGCATGAACACTGAAGCTTTCTTT	CASSRYSMNTEAFF
many	TRBD1	TRBV7-9	TRBJ1-4	TGTGCCAGCAGCTTAATTTTGCAGGGGGGGAATGAAAAACTGTTTTTT	CASSLILQGGNEKLFF
many	NA	TRBV19	TRBJ2-1	TGTGCCAGTAGTACGCTAGGAAGCTCCTACAATGAGCAGTTCTTC	CASSTLGSSYNEQFF
many	NA	TRBV29-1	TRBJ2-7	TGCAGCGCCTTGGACCGGCAGGGGGGCGTAACAGACTACGAGCAGTACTTC	CSALDRQGGVTDYEQYF
few	TRBD2	TRBV6-6	TRBJ2-7	TGTGCCAGCAGTCACCCTCCGCGGGAGGGCCAGGAGCAGTACTTC	CASSHPPREGQEQYF
many	TRBD2	TRBV7-9	TRBJ2-1	TGTGCCAGCAGCTTAAGGGGAGTAGCGGGGGGGTATGAGCAGTTCTTC	CASSLRGVAGGYEQFF
many	TRBD1	TRBV5-5	TRBJ1-5	TGTGCCAGCAGCTTGGAACAGGGGTATCAGCCCCAGCATTTT	CASSLEQGYQPQHF
many	TRBD1	TRBV15	TRBJ1-1	TGTGCCACCAGCACCCAAACTGACAGGGGGTCGACTGAAGCTTTCTTT	CATSTQTDRGSTEAFF
NA	NA	TRBV12-3/TRBV12-4	TRBJ2-1	TGTGCCAGCAGTTGGAGCGGCTACAATGAGCAGTTCTTC	CASSWSGYNEQFF
many	TRBD1	TRBV5-6	TRBJ2-1	TGTGCCAGCAGCTCGCCGACAGGGGCCCATGAGCAGTTCTTC	CASSSPTGAHEQFF
many	NA	TRBV4-3	TRBJ2-3	TGCGCCAGCAGCCAACTAGGGTCCCCGCTGGATACGCAGTATTTT	CASSQLGSPLDTQYF
many	NA	TRBV9	TRBJ2-3	TGTGCCAGCAGCACGACCCTGGACACCTCAGAAGATACGCAGTATTTT	CASSTTLDTSEDTQYF
many	NA	TRBV6-5	TRBJ2-5	TGTGCCAGCAGCCCGACAGGCGCTTACCAAGAGACCCAGTACTTC	CASSPTGAYQETQYF
NA	NA	TRBV5-5	TRBJ2-1	TGTGCCAGCAGCTTGTTTCGGCAGGGTCCCTACAATGAGCAGTTCTTC	CASSLFRQGPYNEQFF
many	NA	TRBV5-1	TRBJ2-3	TGCGCCAGCAGATTCGGAGATACGCAGTATTTT	CASRFGDTQYF
NA	NA	TRBV7-9	TRBJ1-1	TGTGCCAGCAGCTTAGGCCCAGGGGCCGACAGGGAAGCTTTCTTT	CASSLGPGADREAFF
NA	NA	TRBV7-9	TRBJ2-4	TGTGCCAGCAGCTGGGACCTGAAGAAAAACATTCAGTACTTC	CASSWDLKKNIQYF
many	NA	TRBV11-2	TRBJ2-5	TGTGCCAGCAGGCCCGAGGGAGGAGAAGCCTGGGAGACCCAGTACTTC	CASRPEGGEAWETQYF
few	NA	TRBV4-2	TRBJ2-7	TGTGCCAGCAGCCACAGCGTGGCGGGGAGCTCCTACGAGCAGTACTTC	CASSHSVAGSSYEQYF
many	NA	TRBV20-1	TRBJ1-6	TGCAGTGCTCCTGACAGGAGCTCCTATAATTCACCCCTCCACTTT	CSAPDRSSYNSPLHF
many	NA	TRBV29-1	TRBJ1-5	TGCAGCGTCCTGACAGGTAATAGCAATCAGCCCCAGCATTTT	CSVLTGNSNQPQHF
many	NA	TRBV6-2/TRBV6-3	TRBJ1-6	TGTGCCAGCAGTGGCGACAGGAACTCCTATAATTCACCCCTCCACTTT	CASSGDRNSYNSPLHF
many	TRBD1	TRBV4-3	TRBJ1-3	TGCGCCAGCAGCCAAGACACAGGGGATAGTGACACCATATATTTT	CASSQDTGDSDTIYF
many	TRBD2	TRBV27	TRBJ2-3	TGTGCCAGCCGTAGCGGGGGGGCTCCAGATACGCAGTATTTT	CASRSGGAPDTQYF
few	NA	TRBV3-1	TRBJ1-5	TGTGCCAGCAGCCAAGACAAGGGGCCGAATCAGCCCCAGCATTTT	CASSQDKGPNQPQHF
NA	NA	TRBV12-3/TRBV12-4	TRBJ2-3	TGTGCCAGCAGTCGTTATTCAGATACGCAGTATTTT	CASSRYSDTQYF
many	NA	TRBV6-2/TRBV6-3	TRBJ2-7	TGTGCCAGCAGTTACGGACAGCACTCCTACGAGCAGTACTTC	CASSYGQHSYEQYF
few	NA	TRBV13	TRBJ1-1	TGTGCCAGCAGCCCCGCCTGGATGAACACTGAAGTTTTCTTT	CASSPAWMNTEVFF
many	TRBD1	TRBV6-6	TRBJ1-3	TGTGCCAGCAGTTCCGACAGGGTTGGAAACACCATATATTTT	CASSSDRVGNTIYF
many	NA	TRBV5-5	TRBJ2-2	TGTGCCAGCAGCTTCGGACCGACCACCGGGGAGCTGTTTTTT	CASSFGPTTGELFF
NA	NA	TRBV7-9	TRBJ1-4	TGTGCCAGCAGCTCAAACCAGCAAGCAACTAATGAAAAACTGTTTTTT	CASSSNQQATNEKLFF
NA	NA	TRBV30	TRBJ2-3	TGTGCCTGGAGTGTATTAATCGGGAGCACAGATACGCAGTATTTT	CAWSVLIGSTDTQYF
many	TRBD2	TRBV7-9	TRBJ2-3	TGTGCCAGCGCCATAAGCGGGAGAGTAGATACGCAGTATTTT	CASAISGRVDTQYF
few	NA	TRBV12-3/TRBV12-4	TRBJ1-3	TGTGCCAGCAGTTTAGCTCGAGGGCGCCCGGGCCCCTCTGGAAACACCATATATTTT	CASSLARGRPGPSGNTIYF
many	NA	TRBV4-3	TRBJ1-4	TGCGCCAGCAGCCAAGATGGGCAGACTAATGAAAAACTGTTTTTT	CASSQDGQTNEKLFF
many	NA	TRBV12-5	TRBJ1-1	TGTGCTAGTGGGCCCTCTTTGGTGAACACTGAAGCTTTCTTT	CASGPSLVNTEAFF
many	NA	TRBV30	TRBJ2-7	TGTGCCTGGAGTGACCTCTCCTACGAGCAGTACTTC	CAWSDLSYEQYF
NA	TRBD2	TRBV11-2	TRBJ2-1	TGTGCCAGCAGCATAACTAGCGGGGGTTCCTACAATGAGCAGTTCTTC	CASSITSGGSYNEQFF
many	TRBD1	TRBV20-1	TRBJ2-7	TGCAGTGCTTGGGACAGGGTAACGTACGAGCAGTACTTC	CSAWDRVTYEQYF
many	TRBD1	TRBV9	TRBJ2-2	TGTGCCAGCAGCCCCTTACAGGGGGCGTCCGGGGAGCTGTTTTTT	CASSPLQGASGELFF
many	NA	TRBV7-2	TRBJ2-5	TGTGCCAGCAGCTTAGCGTCTTTACACAAGCTCGTACGAGAGACCCAGTACTTC	CASSLASLHKLVRETQYF
many	TRBD2	TRBV20-1	TRBJ2-3	TGCAGTGCTAGAGGTCGACTAGCGGGCGAGACCTACACAGATACGCAGTATTTT	CSARGRLAGETYTDTQYF
many	TRBD1	TRBV7-9	TRBJ2-7	TGTGCCAGCAGCCCGACAGGGAGCCCCTACGAGCAGTACTTC	CASSPTGSPYEQYF
few	NA	TRBV27	TRBJ1-1	TGTGCCAGCAGTCCCGGGGGGGGATCCGAAGCTTTCTTT	CASSPGGGSEAFF
few	NA	TRBV7-6	TRBJ2-3	TGTGCCAGCAGCTTAGCGGTTGACAGCACAGATACGCAGTATTTT	CASSLAVDSTDTQYF
many	NA	TRBV6-5	TRBJ2-7	TGTGCCAGCAGCTATACGGTGGAGGGAGAGCAGTACTTC	CASSYTVEGEQYF
NA	NA	TRBV7-9	TRBJ2-2	TGTGCCAGCACCGATATTCAAGGGGGAGCGAACACCGGGGAGCTGTTTTTT	CASTDIQGGANTGELFF
few	TRBD2	TRBV19	TRBJ2-7	TGTGCCAGTAGTATAGATCCGGGGGGAATCAGCGAGCAGTACTTC	CASSIDPGGISEQYF
few	TRBD1	TRBV25-1	TRBJ2-7	TGTGCCAGCAGGGAGGGGACAGGGGGAGCCTACGAGCAGTACTTC	CASREGTGGAYEQYF
many	NA	TRBV24-1	TRBJ2-2	TGTGCCACCAGTGATTCCACCGGGGAGCTGTTTTTT	CATSDSTGELFF
many	NA	TRBV30	TRBJ2-7	TGTGCCTGGAGTGTAGACGGCCCCTACGAGCAGTACTTC	CAWSVDGPYEQYF
many	NA	TRBV7-9	TRBJ1-1	TGTGCCAGCAGCCCCTCCCGTCTGGGGTTTGAGGCTTTCTTT	CASSPSRLGFEAFF
NA	NA	TRBV19	TRBJ2-1	TGTGCCAGTTCTTGGGGGGTTGGGCAGTTCTTC	CASSWGVGQFF
NA	NA	TRBV28	TRBJ1-5	TGTGCCAGCAGCATCCTTGTAGGGCCCGATCAGCCCCAGCATTTT	CASSILVGPDQPQHF